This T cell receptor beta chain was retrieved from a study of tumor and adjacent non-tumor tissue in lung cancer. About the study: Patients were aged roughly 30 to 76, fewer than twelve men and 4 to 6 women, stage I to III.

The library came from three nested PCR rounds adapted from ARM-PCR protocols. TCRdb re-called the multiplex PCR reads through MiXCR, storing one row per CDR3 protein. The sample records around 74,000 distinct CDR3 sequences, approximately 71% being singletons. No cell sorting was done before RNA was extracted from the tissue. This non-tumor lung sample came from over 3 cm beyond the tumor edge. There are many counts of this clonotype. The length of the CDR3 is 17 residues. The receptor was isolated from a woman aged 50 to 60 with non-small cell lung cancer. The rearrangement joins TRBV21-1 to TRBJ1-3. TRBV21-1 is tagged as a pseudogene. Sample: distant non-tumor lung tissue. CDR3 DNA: TGTGCCAGCAGCAAACGACCGGCCGAAGGAACTGGAAACACCATATATTTT. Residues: CASSKRPAEGTGNTIYF.